The entry below gives a single T cell receptor beta chain sequence along with its context. The specificity of this receptor is unknown. Base qualities are not provided; no much larger clone lies one nucleotide away. These data originate in a study of T cell responses to AZD1222 COVID-19 vaccine (dated by TCRdb to about 2021). Turning to the overall study: Because spike-specific TCR depth and breadth did not differ between the two schedules, AZD1222 recipients who got a second dose at roughly 4 weeks were pooled with those who got a second dose at roughly 12 weeks. Enrollment into the trials was organized by age into subgroups of 18-55, 56-69 and 70-plus years, and those subgroups contained approximately 160, 26 and 62 TCR-sequenced participants, respectively. A total of under 250 trial participants underwent TCR sequencing, of whom roughly 210 had received two doses of AZD1222 and some 26 had received two doses of the MenACWY control vaccine.

The CDR3 regions of human TCRbeta chains were subjected to immunosequencing. In the source study's methods: Repertoire TCRs were matched against a reference library of SARS-CoV-2-specific TCRs generated with the MIRA antigen-specificity platform. Breadth was defined as the fraction of unique TCRs that were SARS-CoV-2-associated. Depth was defined as the fraction of total T cells that were SARS-CoV-2-associated. Each spike-specific TCR was assigned to its reactive spike region and to a CD4 or CD8 class using the MIRA data. Log10-transformed breadth and depth values were compared by one-way ANOVA with Sidak's multiple comparisons tests. TCRdb stores this immuneACCESS table with in-frame sequences only. Part of the clones is absent; in the studies checked, under half of the shortfall reflects unresolved V genes, and no reason is known for the rest. V and J calls and clone size are those listed in that table; D and trimming were worked out from the DNA. For this sample there are about 160,000 clones; 91% appear just once. Approximately 2% of the sample rests with the top ten.

Results the study describes overall, beyond this receptor: The whole spike protein was spanned by vaccine-associated CD4 TCRs, and dominant responses were seen in regions 160-218 and 743-854. A significant rise in spike-specific TCR breadth and depth was observed after two AZD1222 doses relative to day 0 and relative to MenACWY recipients. Because no day 14 peak-response samples were available, the repertoires could be characterized only after the peak T cell response. Conclusions about previously exposed vaccinees are limited, since just a handful of AZD1222 recipients were seropositive for SARS-CoV-2 at baseline. In the small 56-69-year group, the increase in depth fell short of significance, most likely because of low power. Reportedly, close to half of the unique spike-specific TCRs recognized epitopes lying outside the regions that are mutated in the B.1.351 and B.1.1.7 variants. Participants were mostly white British and included more females than males, and it was suggested by the authors that clonal diversity may have been underestimated.

What this sample's time point label stands for: baseline before first vaccination. Vaccinee samples came from UK trials COV001 and COV002, including a single-blind randomized controlled phase 2/3 trial of AZD1222 (ChAdOx1 nCoV-19) in healthy adults. For TCRbeta chain sequencing, PBMC samples were collected from trial participants at day 0 and at day 28 after the second dose. The junction carries 17 bases between V and J, which are trimmed by 5 bases and 0 bases respectively. There are 17 amino acids in the CDR3, from cysteine to phenylalanine inclusive. Just CDR3 DNA is preserved here, 51 bases in frame from base 1. The germline V gene provides CDR1 MNHEY and CDR2 SVGEGT.

The rearrangement joined TRBV6-2 or TRBV6-3 to TRBJ1-5; TRBD1 could be the D gene, as 6 bases match. This clonotype was sampled from an adult in good health. Source: peripheral blood, taken on day 0 of AZD1222 vaccination. The DNA sequence reads TGTGCCAGCAGTCAACCTAAGACAGGTTATAGCAATCAGCCCCAGCATTTT. The resulting protein is CASSQPKTGYSNQPQHF.